This TCR beta chain comes out of a study of cytomegalovirus exposure and HLA in healthy donors. Study-wide findings and caveats: The likely origin of a cluster of highly shared sequence variants was a sequencing artifact. In a later analysis, donors in an Asian-associated ancestry cluster reportedly had fewer N-insertions in productive TCRs than the cohort mean. In a later analysis, at a false discovery rate of 0.05, fewer than 20,000 TCR beta sequences were associated with HLA alleles.

About this clone: The antigen is unknown.

The primer mix had 60 Vbeta and 13 Jbeta primers. Methods used by the authors: Among the unique TCR beta chains that a later analysis counted, around 82 million in all, roughly 9.9 million were shared. Libraries were prepared by immunoSEQ multiplex PCR; TCRdb keeps only in-frame clonotypes and omits some of them. For V, J and clone size, that table is used; D and trimming come from the DNA. The sample yields approximately 130,000 clones, over 60% seen once. CDR1 is MNHEY and CDR2 is SVGAGI in the germline V gene. The CDR3 consists of 13 residues. Trimming removed 7 bases from V and 5 bases from J, with 14 bases in between.

The sequenced sample consisted of PBMCs. The chain carries TRBV6-5 and TRBJ1-1, with a tentative D call TRBD1 (6 bases). This TCR derives from a woman between 35 and 50 years old in good health and CMV-seronegative. The CDR3 nucleotides read TGTGCCAGCACGAAAAGGGGGGGGACTGAAGCTTTCTTT. Protein sequence: CASTKRGGTEAFF.